One T cell receptor beta chain is described in this entry. Its antigen remains undetermined. One base away there is no much larger clone; base qualities are not given. A distance of 3 bases separates the germline ends of V and J, which lose 2 bases and 7 bases respectively. Reading the germline V gene gives CDR1 LGHNT and CDR2 FRNRAP. The CDR3, from cysteine to phenylalanine, totals 12 residues. The entry retains the CDR3 DNA only, 36 bases that are in frame from base 1. The time point tag for this specimen amounts to: cells obtained before transplantation from donor or recipient. CD3+CD4+ and CD3+CD8+ populations were FACS-sorted from unstimulated pre-transplant donor and recipient cells taken from spleen or lymph nodes. The sample is drawn from a study of graft-versus-host responses after intestinal transplantation (dated by TCRdb to the early 2020s). Regarding the complete study: The transplants that recipients received were multivisceral, liver-intestinal, or isolated intestinal. Every recipient was given anti-thymocyte globulin induction, then maintenance tacrolimus and steroids for roughly 3 years. Graft-versus-host and host-versus-graft alloreactive T cell clones were tracked in the graft, circulation and bone marrow after intestinal transplantation using bulk TCR-beta CDR3 sequencing. Alloreactive clones were identified by sequencing pre-transplant mixed lymphocyte reaction products and comparing these products with unstimulated pre-transplant donor and recipient T cells. The cohort enrolled 20 to 30 intestinal transplant recipients including one retransplant, and a few patients lacking pretransplant specimens were excluded. A peak of at least 4% donor T cells among recipient peripheral blood mononuclear cells was the definition used for donor T cell macrochimerism. Rather than going through the commercial service, samples from a few later patients were sequenced in-house on an Illumina MiSeq and processed with MiXCR.

Receptor amplification or capture employed the immunoSEQ multiplex PCR assay. For most patients, genomic DNA was isolated using the Qiagen DNeasy Blood and Tissue Kit and was shipped frozen to Adaptive Biotechnologies for TCR sequencing. Adaptive Biotechnologies carried out high-throughput TCR-beta CDR3 sequencing of genomic DNA for most patients. In the original analysis: Adaptive's ImmunoSEQ software supplied the TCR sequencing data for 18 patients, while MiXCR and VDJtools were used to process a few other patients. To correct CD4 versus CD8 sorting errors, sequences present in both subsets at a frequency ratio below 5:1 were removed. CDR3 nucleotide sequences shared between donor and recipient were removed because their origin could not be assigned. To be classed as alloreactive, a clone needed at least 2-fold expansion over unstimulated cells and a minimum CFSE-low frequency of 0.002% (template counts) or 0.001% (read counts). Clones were considered mappable if detected in sequenced pre-transplant spleen, lymph node, or MLR CFSE-low populations of the donor or recipient. The cumulative frequency of alloreactive clones was calculated as a percentage of all sequences, weighted by copy number. The table comes from immuneACCESS by way of TCRdb, which keeps in-frame sequences with V and J called. Part of the clones is missing from these tables; in studies checked, under half for an unresolved V gene and the rest for unknown reasons. V and J calls and clone size come straight from that table; D and trimming were deduced from the DNA. The sample yields around 90,000 clones; 94% were counted once. The ten most abundant clones make up approximately 0.2% of the sample.

Summary of the overall study and its limitations: Patients with donor T cell macrochimerism had high GvH to HvG T cell clonal ratios in their allografts. GvH clones were found in recipient bone marrow, and some of the GvH clones appeared earlier in ileal mucosa or blood, which is consistent with an intestinal mucosal origin. The conclusions were limited by the relatively low number and heterogeneity of the intestinal transplant patients. Early after transplant, peak levels of circulating GvH clones were associated with declines in HvG clones.

The chain couples TRBV12-5 to TRBJ1-6; no D segment can be confidently identified. The TCR originated in a human donor who was the organ donor for an intestinal transplant. Sequences were derived from unstimulated CD4+ T cells sorted from spleen or lymph node cells, sampled before transplant. The DNA reads TGTGCTAGTGGTTTGCCCAATTCACCCCTCCACTTT. The resulting protein is CASGLPNSPLHF. With the portions outside the CDR3 filled from the reference TRBV12-5 and TRBJ1-6 genes, the complete variable region becomes DARVTQTPRHKVTEMGQEVTMRCQPILGHNTVFWYRQTMMQGLELLAYFRNRAPLDDSGMPKDRFSAEMPDATLATLKIQPSEPRDSAVYFCASGLPNSPLHFGNGTRLTVT.